The 22 T cell receptor beta chains presented below share a single source sample, sequenced in a study of blood T cell repertoires in COVID-19. Data came from immunoSEQ multiplex PCR; TCRdb stores just in-frame clones and leaves some out. The sample lists 97,000 or so clones; around 82% were seen once. Sequencing used peripheral blood. These receptors all stem from a man between 70 and 80 years old with active or convalescent COVID-19.

This clone showed up just once. This rearrangement joins TRBV7-6 to TRBJ2-3; 9 positions agree with TRBD2. The CDR3 extends over 14 amino acids. Germline values: CDR1 SGHVS, CDR2 FNYEAQ. Trimming at V came to 2 bases and at J to 6 bases, leaving 3 bases not matched to a gene. CDR3 sequence: CASSLRGRGDTQYF. The CDR3 nucleotides read TGTGCCAGCAGCTTACGCGGGAGGGGGGATACGCAGTATTTT. The full variable domain, its missing parts supplied by reference TRBV7-6 and TRBJ2-3, is GAGVSQSPRYKVTKRGQDVALRCDPISGHVSLYWYRQALGQGPEFLTYFNYEAQQDKSGLPNDRFSAERPEGSISTLTIQRTEQRDSAMYRCASSLRGRGDTQYFGPGTRLTVL.

This clone appeared a few times. The genes are TRBV27 and TRBJ2-1; TRBD2 matches at 7 bases. This CDR3 has 14 amino acids. Germline assignment: CDR1 MNHEY and CDR2 SMNVEV (reference sequence). The V and J ends lost 1 base and 7 bases, in that order; junction bases with no gene match: 4. The CDR3 DNA is TGTGCCAGCAGTTTATTAGCGGGTGCGAATGAGCAGTTCTTC. Translation gives CASSLLAGANEQFF.

V usage is TRBV2 and J usage is TRBJ1-2, with a possible D match to TRBD1 (6 bases). V shed 7 bases and J shed 8 bases, with 17 bases lying between them. This CDR3 contains 13 residues. The germline V gene has CDR1 SNHLY and CDR2 FYNNEI. CDR3 nucleotides: TGTGCCAGCATCCCCTCTAGGGGGTTCGGCTACACCTTC. Protein product: CASIPSRGFGYTF. Using reference TRBV2 and TRBJ1-2 for the parts outside the CDR3, the full variable domain is EPEVTQTPSHQVTQMGQEVILRCVPISNHLYFYWYRQILGQKVEFLVSFYNNEISEKSEIFDDQFSVERPDGSNFTLKIRSTKLEDSAMYFCASIPSRGFGYTFGSGTRLTVV.

V gene TRBV11-3 combines with J gene TRBJ2-4; D is uncertain. Deletions cut 4 bases from V and 7 bases from J, with 5 bases between. The germline V gene has CDR1 SGHNT and CDR2 YENEEA. The CDR3 spans 11 residues. The CDR3 sequence: CASSSRNIQYF. CDR3 in DNA: TGTGCCAGCAGCTCCCGGAACATTCAGTACTTC.

The chain uses TRBV14 and TRBJ2-2; D unresolved. This CDR3 is built from 13 residues. V dropped 4 bases and J dropped 2 bases, with 5 bases sitting between them. Germline V gene sequence: CDR1 SGHDN, CDR2 FVKESK. This chain's CDR3 is CASSRLNTGELFF. Here the CDR3 DNA reads TGTGCCAGCAGCCGCCTAAACACCGGGGAGCTGTTTTTT.

V is TRBV11-3 and J is TRBJ2-3; 11 bases map to TRBD1. The J segment lost 5 bases and the V segment lost 5 bases, leaving 6 bases of the junction unmatched. This CDR3 is 15 amino acids long. The germline V gene has CDR1 SGHNT and CDR2 YENEEA. In nucleotides, the CDR3 is TGTGCCAGCAGCGGGCAGGACAGGGGGCGAGATACGCAGTATTTT. It specifies CASSGQDRGRDTQYF.

The V gene is TRBV6-6, the J gene TRBJ1-5; TRBD1 aligns across 8 bases. The germline V gene has CDR1 MNHNY and CDR2 SVGAGI (reference sequence). There are 17 residues in the CDR3. V dropped 5 bases and J dropped 0; count of bases not matched to a gene: 9. As DNA, the CDR3 is TGTGCCAGCAGTCCCGGGACAGGAATCTATAGCAATCAGCCCCAGCATTTT. Translation gives CASSPGTGIYSNQPQHF.

The chain recombines TRBV3-1 (or the pseudogene TRBV3-2) with TRBJ2-1, with TRBD1 matching 8 bases. The CDR3 spans 16 residues. In germline, CDR1 is LGHDT, CDR2 YNNKEL (reference sequence). The trim removed 6 bases at V and 5 bases at J, leaving 12 bases unmatched. The CDR3 sequence is CASRPNRGTYNNEQFF. CDR3 bases: TGTGCCAGCAGACCTAACAGGGGGACCTATAACAATGAGCAGTTCTTC.

The chain couples TRBV20-1 to TRBJ2-1; possibly TRBD2 for D (5 bases). With 3 bases removed from V and 7 bases from J, the gap between germline ends came to 13 bases. CDR1 is DFQATT, CDR2 SNEGSKA, per germline (reference sequence). CDR3 length: 13 residues. The CDR3: CSASLHSGNEQFF. The DNA of the CDR3 is TGCAGTGCTAGTCTCCACTCGGGGAATGAGCAGTTCTTC.

This clone was recorded only once. This sequence joins TRBV29-1 and TRBJ1-1; no firm D call. Trimming removed 7 bases from V and 8 bases from J, with 8 bases in between. This CDR3 region has 9 residues. Per germline, CDR1 SQVTM and CDR2 ANQGSEA. CDR3 nucleotides: TGCAGCGCCGAGGGAGAAGCTTTCTTT. It is translated as CSAEGEAFF.

The V gene is TRBV11-2, the J gene TRBJ1-1; 8 nucleotides match TRBD1. Germline CDR1 and CDR2: SGHAT and FQNNGV. This CDR3 has 15 residues. The V segment lost 5 bases and the J segment 2 bases; nucleotides outside the gene matches: 7. The CDR3 here is CASSNRRGLNTEAFF. The CDR3 bases are TGTGCCAGCAGCAACCGCAGGGGGCTCAACACTGAAGCTTTCTTT.

The chain employs TRBV19 and TRBJ1-5, with 7 bases aligning to TRBD1. The CDR3 is 14 residues long. V lost 3 bases, J lost 5 bases, and 4 bases stayed unmatched. CDR1 LNHDA and CDR2 SQIVND come from the germline V gene (reference sequence). CDR3 sequence reads: CASSIWTGDQPQHF. The CDR3 nucleotides read TGTGCCAGTAGTATCTGGACAGGAGATCAGCCCCAGCATTTT.

V gene TRBV19 combines with J gene TRBJ1-5; D gene ambiguous. The CDR3 spans 13 residues. Germline V lookup: CDR1 LNHDA, CDR2 SQIVND (reference sequence). V was shortened by 4 bases and J by 5 bases, with 9 bases between the two germline ends. The CDR3 here is CASSKARDQPQHF. The CDR3 DNA reads TGTGCCAGTAGTAAAGCCCGGGATCAGCCCCAGCATTTT.

This clone was picked up a small number of times. The chain couples TRBV5-6 to TRBJ2-5, with 7 bases fitting TRBD1. Germline V gives CDR1 SGHDT, CDR2 YYEEEE. Germline trimming cut 6 bases from V and 3 bases from J; bases unmatched to any gene: 5. The CDR3 has 13 residues. The CDR3 DNA follows: TGTGCCAGCACATACAGGGGAAAAGAGACCCAGTACTTC. It encodes CASTYRGKETQYF.

This clone came up a few times. J is TRBJ1-2 and V is TRBV13, with D possibly TRBD1 on 5 matching bases. Trimming left V 5 bases short and J 4 bases short, with 14 bases between. CDR1 is PRHDT, CDR2 FYEKMQ, per germline (reference sequence). The CDR3 covers 14 residues. CDR3: CASSAGSGGYGYTF. For the CDR3, the DNA is TGTGCCAGCAGCGCAGGGTCCGGGGGCTATGGCTACACCTTC.

The chain links TRBV10-1 to TRBJ1-5; no clear D gene. Germline CDR1 WNHNN, CDR2 SYGVQD (reference sequence). This CDR3 spans 13 amino acids. Trimming cost V 4 bases and J 1 base, with 5 bases left between them. The CDR3 loop reads CASSAGSNQPQHF. CDR3 DNA sequence: TGCGCCAGCAGTGCGGGGAGCAATCAGCCCCAGCATTTT.

V gene TRBV5-6 combines with J gene TRBJ2-1, with 7 bases aligning to TRBD1. The CDR3 spans 15 residues. CDR1 is SGHDT, CDR2 YYEEEE, per germline. With 2 bases clipped from V and 3 bases from J, the junction kept 5 bases outside the gene matches. CDR3 loop: CASSFRQGVYNEQFF. In nucleotides, the CDR3 is TGTGCCAGCAGCTTTAGGCAGGGGGTCTACAATGAGCAGTTCTTC.

Here the CDR3 DNA reads TGTGCCAGTAGTCCCTCCGGGACAGGGGGCGCGGAGACCCAGTACTTC. Translating gives CASSPSGTGGAETQYF. J is TRBJ2-5 and V is TRBV19; 12 positions agree with TRBD1. The CDR3 has 16 amino acids. Germline V gene sequence: CDR1 LNHDA, CDR2 SQIVND (reference sequence). The trim removed 5 bases at V and 5 bases at J, leaving 9 bases unmatched.

The chain joins TRBV4-1 to TRBJ2-7; no firm D call. V was trimmed by 1 base and J by 2 bases, leaving 9 bases between them. From germline, CDR1 is MGHRA and CDR2 YSYEKL. The CDR3 has 14 residues. CDR3: CASSQGPTTYEQYF. The CDR3 DNA sequence: TGCGCCAGCAGCCAAGGCCCTACCACCTACGAGCAGTACTTC.

This clone came up a few times. In DNA, the CDR3 is TGTGCCATCAGTGTGGGACAGGGAAACACCGGGGAGCTGTTTTTT. Encoded protein: CAISVGQGNTGELFF. The genes are TRBV10-3 and TRBJ2-2; TRBD1 aligns across 9 bases. Germline CDR1 is ENHRY and CDR2 is SYGVKD. V lost 4 bases and J lost 2; bases outside the gene matches: 2. The CDR3 contains 15 residues.

This clone was seen just once. The chain links TRBV11-2 to TRBJ2-7; the match to TRBD2 covers 12 bases. Germline loops: CDR1 SGHAT, CDR2 FQNNGV. The length of the CDR3 is 17 residues. J lost 3 bases, V lost 2 bases, and 8 bases had no gene match. The CDR3 nucleotides read TGTGCCAGCAGCTTATTCACGACTAGCGGGGGTGGCTACGAGCAGTACTTC. Amino acids: CASSLFTTSGGGYEQYF.

The V call is TRBV4-1, the J call TRBJ2-4; possibly TRBD2 for D (6 bases). The V end was cut by 4 bases, the J end by 1 base, with 17 bases between. This CDR3 contains 17 residues. Germline values: CDR1 MGHRA, CDR2 YSYEKL. Here the CDR3 DNA reads TGCGCCAGCAGCCCCCTTGGGTCCAGCGGGGCCAAAAACATTCAGTACTTC. Its protein is CASSPLGSSGAKNIQYF.